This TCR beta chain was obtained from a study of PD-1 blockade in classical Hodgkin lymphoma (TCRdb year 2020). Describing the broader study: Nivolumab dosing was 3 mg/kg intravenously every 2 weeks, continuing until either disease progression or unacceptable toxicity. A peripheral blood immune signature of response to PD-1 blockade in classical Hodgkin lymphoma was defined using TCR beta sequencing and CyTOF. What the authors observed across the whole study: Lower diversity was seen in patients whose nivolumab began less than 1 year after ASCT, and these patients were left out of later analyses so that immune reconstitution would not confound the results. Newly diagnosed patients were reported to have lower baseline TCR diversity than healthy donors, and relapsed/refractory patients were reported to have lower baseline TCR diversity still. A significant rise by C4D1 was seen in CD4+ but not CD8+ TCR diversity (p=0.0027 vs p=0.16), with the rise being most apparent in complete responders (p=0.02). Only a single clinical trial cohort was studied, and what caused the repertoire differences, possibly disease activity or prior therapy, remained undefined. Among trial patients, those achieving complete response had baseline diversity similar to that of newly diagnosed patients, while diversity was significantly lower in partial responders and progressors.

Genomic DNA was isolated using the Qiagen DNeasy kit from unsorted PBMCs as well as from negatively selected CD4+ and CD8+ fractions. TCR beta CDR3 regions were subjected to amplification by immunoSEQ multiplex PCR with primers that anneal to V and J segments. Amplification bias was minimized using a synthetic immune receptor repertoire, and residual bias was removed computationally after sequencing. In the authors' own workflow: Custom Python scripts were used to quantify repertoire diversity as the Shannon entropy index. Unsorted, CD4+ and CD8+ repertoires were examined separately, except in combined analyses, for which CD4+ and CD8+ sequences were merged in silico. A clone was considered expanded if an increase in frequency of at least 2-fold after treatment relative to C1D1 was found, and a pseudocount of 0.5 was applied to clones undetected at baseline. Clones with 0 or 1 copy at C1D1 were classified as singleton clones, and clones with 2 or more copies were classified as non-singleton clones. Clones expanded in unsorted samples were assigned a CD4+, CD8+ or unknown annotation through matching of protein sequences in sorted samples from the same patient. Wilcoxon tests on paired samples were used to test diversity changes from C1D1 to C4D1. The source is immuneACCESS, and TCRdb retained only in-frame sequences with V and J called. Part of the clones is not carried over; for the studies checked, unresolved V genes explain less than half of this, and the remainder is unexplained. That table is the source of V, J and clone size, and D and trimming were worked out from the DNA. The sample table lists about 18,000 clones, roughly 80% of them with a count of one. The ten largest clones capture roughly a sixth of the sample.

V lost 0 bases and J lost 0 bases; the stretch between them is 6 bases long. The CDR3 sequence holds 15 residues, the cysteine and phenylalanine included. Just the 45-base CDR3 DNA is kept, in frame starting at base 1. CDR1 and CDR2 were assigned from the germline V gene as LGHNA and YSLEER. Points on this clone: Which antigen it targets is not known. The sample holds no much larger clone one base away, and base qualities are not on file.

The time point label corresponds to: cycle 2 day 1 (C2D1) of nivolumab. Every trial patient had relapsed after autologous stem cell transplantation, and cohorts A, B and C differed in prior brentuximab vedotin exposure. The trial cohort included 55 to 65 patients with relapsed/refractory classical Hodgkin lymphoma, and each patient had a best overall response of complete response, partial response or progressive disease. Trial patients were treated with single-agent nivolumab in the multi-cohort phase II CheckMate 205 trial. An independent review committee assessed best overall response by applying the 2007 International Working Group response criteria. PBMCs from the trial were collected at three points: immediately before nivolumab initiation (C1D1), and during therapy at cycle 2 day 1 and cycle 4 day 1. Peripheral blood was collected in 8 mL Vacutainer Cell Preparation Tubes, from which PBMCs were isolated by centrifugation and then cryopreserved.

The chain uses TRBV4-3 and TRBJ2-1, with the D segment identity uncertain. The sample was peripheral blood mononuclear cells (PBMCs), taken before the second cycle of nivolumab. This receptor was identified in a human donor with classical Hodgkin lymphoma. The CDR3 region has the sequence CASSQDWDSYNEQFF. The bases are TGCGCCAGCAGCCAAGACTGGGACTCCTACAATGAGCAGTTCTTC.